This is a list of T cell receptor beta chains from one sample in a study of blood T cell repertoires in COVID-19. TCRdb's table, derived via immunoSEQ multiplex PCR, lists solely in-frame clones and lacks some. The table records around 210,000 clones, around 80% of them present only once. The specimen sequenced was peripheral blood. The receptors were sampled from a human donor in a cohort sampled during active COVID-19. Each CDR3 is given with its conserved first and last residue. D genes are given only for firm matches. Expanded clones are given a class, and other clones once, few, many or no size at all.

-	TRBD1	TRBV28	TRBJ1-1	CASSRRGLAEAFF	TGTGCCAGCAGCCGCAGGGGGCTCGCTGAAGCTTTCTTT
few	TRBD2	TRBV5-4	TRBJ2-3	CASSLLGGRAQTDTQYF	TGTGCCAGCAGCTTGTTAGGCGGGAGGGCCCAAACAGATACGCAGTATTTT
-	-	TRBV18	TRBJ1-4	CASSRGSPNEKLFF	TGTGCCAGCTCAAGGGGGTCCCCTAATGAAAAACTGTTTTTT
-	TRBD2	TRBV7-2	TRBJ2-7	CASSFGLVSYEQYF	TGTGCCAGCAGTTTTGGACTAGTTAGCTACGAGCAGTACTTC
-	TRBD2	TRBV30	TRBJ2-7	CAWGPVGEGNYEQYF	TGTGCCTGGGGACCGGTAGGGGAGGGAAACTACGAGCAGTACTTC
-	TRBD2	TRBV14	TRBJ2-1	CASSPGLAGYNEQFF	TGTGCCAGCAGTCCTGGACTAGCGGGCTACAATGAGCAGTTCTTC
-	-	TRBV5-6	TRBJ1-3	CASSFERVSSGNTIYF	TGTGCCAGCAGCTTCGAACGTGTGAGCTCTGGAAACACCATATATTTT
few	-	TRBV12-3/TRBV12-4	TRBJ1-5	CASSYGGNQPQHF	TGTGCCAGCAGCTATGGTGGCAATCAGCCCCAGCATTTT
-	-	TRBV4-1	TRBJ1-5	CASSRGQGPGQPQHF	TGCGCCAGCAGCCGGGGGCAGGGCCCTGGGCAGCCCCAGCATTTT
once	-	TRBV18	TRBJ2-1	CASSPPLAGLHEQFF	TGTGCCAGCTCACCACCTTTGGCTGGGCTCCATGAGCAGTTCTTC
-	TRBD1	TRBV2	TRBJ1-3	CASSERQGATGNTIYF	TGTGCCAGCAGTGAAAGGCAGGGGGCAACAGGAAACACCATATATTTT
-	-	TRBV2	TRBJ2-7	CASSAARYEQYF	TGTGCCAGCAGTGCGGCTAGATACGAGCAGTACTTC
-	TRBD2	TRBV30	TRBJ2-3	CAWSVGLAGGRDTQYF	TGTGCCTGGAGTGTAGGTCTAGCGGGAGGGAGAGATACGCAGTATTTT
-	-	TRBV25-1	TRBJ1-5	CASSDRENNQPQHF	TGTGCCAGCAGTGACCGGGAAAACAATCAGCCCCAGCATTTT
-	TRBD2	TRBV12-5	TRBJ2-5	CASGFPIRLAEAHEETQYF	TGTGCTAGTGGTTTCCCCATCAGACTAGCGGAGGCCCACGAAGAGACCCAGTACTTC
-	-	TRBV30	TRBJ2-5	CAWGGQFQETQYF	TGTGCCTGGGGAGGACAGTTCCAAGAGACCCAGTACTTC
-	-	TRBV10-3	TRBJ2-1	CAISESTRTNEQFF	TGTGCCATCAGTGAGTCCACTAGAACCAATGAGCAGTTCTTC
once	-	TRBV6-6	TRBJ2-5	CASSYSVQETQYF	TGTGCCAGCAGTTACAGCGTACAAGAGACCCAGTACTTC
-	-	TRBV5-1	TRBJ2-3	CASSLAWLMIDSSTDTQYF	TGCGCCAGCAGCTTGGCCTGGCTTATGATAGACTCTAGCACAGATACGCAGTATTTT
-	TRBD2	TRBV28	TRBJ2-4	CASSLAGGKLAKNIQYF	TGTGCCAGCTCCCTAGCGGGAGGGAAACTAGCCAAAAACATTCAGTACTTC
-	TRBD2	TRBV18	TRBJ2-1	CASSPPSGTYYNEQFF	TGTGCCAGCTCACCACCTAGCGGGACTTACTACAATGAGCAGTTCTTC
-	-	TRBV21-1	TRBJ2-2	CASSSTLGLAGTGGELFF	TGTGCCAGCAGCTCTACCCTGGGGCTAGCGGGAACGGGCGGGGAGCTGTTTTTT
few	TRBD1	TRBV15	TRBJ2-2	CATRRQGENTGELFF	TGTGCCACCAGAAGACAGGGGGAGAACACCGGGGAGCTGTTTTTT
-	TRBD2	TRBV10-2	TRBJ2-7	CASRKAGGPYEQYF	TGCGCCAGCAGAAAAGCGGGAGGACCCTACGAGCAGTACTTC
-	TRBD1	TRBV24-1	TRBJ2-3	CATSDRTGATGTDTQYF	TGTGCCACCAGTGACCGGACAGGGGCAACTGGCACAGATACGCAGTATTTT
-	-	TRBV5-1	TRBJ2-5	CASSSVVGGETQYF	TGCGCCAGCAGCTCGGTAGTAGGGGGAGAGACCCAGTACTTC
-	TRBD1	TRBV5-1	TRBJ1-1	CASSRDRAGTEAFF	TGCGCCAGCAGCCGGGACAGGGCAGGAACTGAAGCTTTCTTT
-	TRBD1	TRBV28	TRBJ2-2	CASSHNRGTNTGELFF	TGTGCCAGCAGCCATAACAGGGGGACGAACACCGGGGAGCTGTTTTTT
many	-	TRBV27	TRBJ2-3	CASRVRDTQYF	TGTGCCAGCAGGGTGAGAGATACGCAGTATTTT
-	-	TRBV14	TRBJ2-3	CASSQDRLRGSDTQYF	TGTGCCAGCAGCCAAGATCGGCTCAGGGGTTCAGATACGCAGTATTTT
once	-	TRBV27	TRBJ2-7	CASSPGTPLEQYF	TGTGCCAGCAGTCCCGGGACACCTCTCGAGCAGTACTTC
-	-	TRBV7-2	TRBJ2-3	CASSLWGGTDTQYF	TGTGCCAGCAGCTTATGGGGGGGCACAGATACGCAGTATTTT
-	-	TRBV6-6	TRBJ2-3	CASSATSAGLTDTQYF	TGTGCCAGCAGTGCTACTTCTGCGGGGCTCACAGATACGCAGTATTTT
-	-	TRBV4-2	TRBJ2-1	CASSQRGINSYNEQFF	TGTGCCAGCAGCCAACGCGGGATCAACTCCTACAATGAGCAGTTCTTC
-	TRBD1	TRBV7-8	TRBJ1-6	CASSQQGQYNSPLHF	TGTGCCAGCAGCCAACAGGGACAGTATAATTCACCCCTCCACTTT
-	-	TRBV7-9	TRBJ2-7	CASSLAGQTYEQYF	TGTGCCAGCAGCCTAGCCGGACAGACCTACGAGCAGTACTTC
-	TRBD2	TRBV7-2	TRBJ2-3	CASSLGGLAGDTQYF	TGTGCCAGCAGTTTAGGTGGACTAGCGGGAGATACGCAGTATTTT
-	TRBD1	TRBV3-1/TRBV3-2	TRBJ1-6	CASSQLGTGGDSPLHF	TGTGCCAGCAGCCAACTTGGGACAGGAGGGGATTCACCCCTCCACTTT
-	-	TRBV20-1	TRBJ2-7	CSASGARSYEQYF	TGCAGTGCTAGTGGAGCGAGAAGCTACGAGCAGTACTTC
-	-	TRBV3-1/TRBV3-2	TRBJ2-2	CASSQSGRLRELFF	TGTGCCAGCAGCCAGTCGGGTCGGCTCCGGGAGCTGTTTTTT
-	-	TRBV12-3/TRBV12-4	TRBJ1-1	CASTLNTEAFF	TGTGCCAGCACCTTGAACACTGAAGCTTTCTTT
once	-	TRBV28	TRBJ2-7	CASSLDRAPYEQYF	TGTGCCAGCAGTTTGGACAGAGCCCCCTACGAGCAGTACTTC
once	TRBD1	TRBV5-8	TRBJ2-7	CASFHDRGGSEQYF	TGTGCCAGTTTCCACGACAGGGGGGGAAGCGAGCAGTACTTC
once	-	TRBV15	TRBJ1-3	CATSRDWSAGNTIYF	TGTGCCACCAGCAGAGATTGGTCAGCTGGAAACACCATATATTTT
-	TRBD2	TRBV5-5	TRBJ2-3	CASSFGGVLSTDTQYF	TGTGCCAGCAGCTTCGGGGGGGTCCTCAGCACAGATACGCAGTATTTT
-	-	TRBV4-1	TRBJ2-7	CASSQLTGTYEQYF	TGCGCCAGCAGCCAGCTGACGGGGACCTACGAGCAGTACTTC
-	-	TRBV27	TRBJ2-3	CASSPAPARGTDTQYF	TGTGCCAGCAGTCCCGCCCCAGCGAGGGGCACAGATACGCAGTATTTT
-	-	TRBV2	TRBJ1-6	CASSEGWSGPNSPLHF	TGTGCCAGCAGTGAAGGTTGGTCAGGGCCTAATTCACCCCTCCACTTT